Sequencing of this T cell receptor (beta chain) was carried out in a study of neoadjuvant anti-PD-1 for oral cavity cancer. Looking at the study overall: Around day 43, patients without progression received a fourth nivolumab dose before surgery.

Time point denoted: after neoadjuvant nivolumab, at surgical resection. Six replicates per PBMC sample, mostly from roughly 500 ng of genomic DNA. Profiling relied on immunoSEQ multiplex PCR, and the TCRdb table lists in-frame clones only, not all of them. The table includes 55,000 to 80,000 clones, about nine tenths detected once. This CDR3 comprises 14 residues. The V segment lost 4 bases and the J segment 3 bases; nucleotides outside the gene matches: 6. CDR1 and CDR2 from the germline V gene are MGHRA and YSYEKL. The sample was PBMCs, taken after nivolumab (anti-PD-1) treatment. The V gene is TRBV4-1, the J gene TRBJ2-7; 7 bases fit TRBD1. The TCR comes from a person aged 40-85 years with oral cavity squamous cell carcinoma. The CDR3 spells CASSLGTANYEQYF. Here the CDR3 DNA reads TGCGCCAGCAGCCTCGGGACAGCAAACTACGAGCAGTACTTC.